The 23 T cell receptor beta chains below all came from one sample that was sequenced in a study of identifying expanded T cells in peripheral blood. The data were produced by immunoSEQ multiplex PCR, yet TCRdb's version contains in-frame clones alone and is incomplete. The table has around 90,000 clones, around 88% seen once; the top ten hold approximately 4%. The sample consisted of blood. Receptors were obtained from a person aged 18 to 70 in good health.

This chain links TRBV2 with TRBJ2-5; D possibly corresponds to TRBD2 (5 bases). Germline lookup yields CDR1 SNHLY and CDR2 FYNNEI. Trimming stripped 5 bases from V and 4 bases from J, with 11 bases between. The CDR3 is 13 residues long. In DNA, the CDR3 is TGTGCCAGCAGTTCCGGACTCGTAGAGACCCAGTACTTC. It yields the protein CASSSGLVETQYF.

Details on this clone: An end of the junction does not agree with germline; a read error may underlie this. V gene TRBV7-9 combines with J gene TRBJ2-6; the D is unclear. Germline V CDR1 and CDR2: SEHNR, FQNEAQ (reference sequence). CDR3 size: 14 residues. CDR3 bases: TGTGCCAGCACCGTCTCGCCTGGGTCCAACGTCCTGACTTTC. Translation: CASTVSPGSNVLTF.

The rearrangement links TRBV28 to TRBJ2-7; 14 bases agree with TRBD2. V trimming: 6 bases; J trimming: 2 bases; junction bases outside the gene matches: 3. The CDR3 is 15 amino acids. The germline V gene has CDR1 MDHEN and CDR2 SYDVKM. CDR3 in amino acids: CASRWTSGGTYEQYF. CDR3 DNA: TGTGCCAGCAGGTGGACTAGCGGGGGGACCTACGAGCAGTACTTC.

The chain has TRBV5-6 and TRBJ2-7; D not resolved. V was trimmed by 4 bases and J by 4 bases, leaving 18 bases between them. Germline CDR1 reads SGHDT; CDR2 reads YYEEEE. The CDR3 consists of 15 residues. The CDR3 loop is CASSPTPSTLYEQYF. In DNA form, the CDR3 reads TGTGCCAGCAGCCCGACCCCGTCCACGCTTTACGAGCAGTACTTC.

CDR3 DNA: TGTGCCAGCAGCCCCAGTTATTCGGGTCAGGAAGAGACCCAGTACTTC. As protein: CASSPSYSGQEETQYF. V is TRBV7-7 and J is TRBJ2-5; D unresolved. The CDR3 has 16 residues. V dropped 5 bases and J dropped 3 bases, with 19 bases sitting between them. Germline CDR1 and CDR2: SSHAT and FNYEAQ (reference sequence).

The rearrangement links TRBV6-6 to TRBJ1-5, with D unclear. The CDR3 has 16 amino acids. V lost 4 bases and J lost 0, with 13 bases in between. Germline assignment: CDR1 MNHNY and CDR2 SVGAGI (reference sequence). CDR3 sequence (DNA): TGTGCCAGCAGTTTAAACGGCCGATATAGCAATCAGCCCCAGCATTTT. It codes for CASSLNGRYSNQPQHF.

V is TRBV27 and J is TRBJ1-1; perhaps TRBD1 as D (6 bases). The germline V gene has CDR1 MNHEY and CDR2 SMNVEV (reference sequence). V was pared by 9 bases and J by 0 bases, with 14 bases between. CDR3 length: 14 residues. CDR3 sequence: CASRIQGMNTEAFF. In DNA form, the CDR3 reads TGTGCCAGTAGAATACAGGGAATGAACACTGAAGCTTTCTTT.

CDR3 coding DNA: TGTGCCACCAGCATGTATAGCGGCGATAGCTCCTACGAGCAGTACTTC. Amino acid sequence: CATSMYSGDSSYEQYF. V gene TRBV15 combines with J gene TRBJ2-7; weak D call: TRBD2 (6 bases). The germline V gene has CDR1 LNHNV and CDR2 YYDKDF (reference sequence). The CDR3 has 16 amino acids. Trimming took 4 bases from V and 0 from J, leaving 16 bases between them.

CDR3 nucleotides: TGTGCCACCCTGGGAGGGATCGGGCCAGCGGAAGGAAATGAGCAGTTCTTC. Its protein product is CATLGGIGPAEGNEQFF. The V gene is TRBV10-3, the J gene TRBJ2-1; 7 bases are shared with TRBD2. V shed 10 bases, J shed 7 bases, and the junction held 22 bases outside the gene matches. The CDR3 covers 17 residues. CDR1 is ENHRY and CDR2 is SYGVKD in the germline V gene.

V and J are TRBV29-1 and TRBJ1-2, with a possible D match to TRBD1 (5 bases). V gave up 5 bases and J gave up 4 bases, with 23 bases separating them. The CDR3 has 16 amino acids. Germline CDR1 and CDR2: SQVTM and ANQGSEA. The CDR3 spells CSVWDGGRSIGYGYTF. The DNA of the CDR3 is TGCAGCGTTTGGGATGGGGGTCGGTCGATCGGCTATGGCTACACCTTC.

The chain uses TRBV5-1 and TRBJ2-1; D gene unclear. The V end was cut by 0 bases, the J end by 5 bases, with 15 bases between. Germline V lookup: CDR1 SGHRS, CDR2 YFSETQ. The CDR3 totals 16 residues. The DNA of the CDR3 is TGCGCCAGCAGCTTGGGGCCCACACGCGGAGACAATGAGCAGTTCTTC. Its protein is CASSLGPTRGDNEQFF.

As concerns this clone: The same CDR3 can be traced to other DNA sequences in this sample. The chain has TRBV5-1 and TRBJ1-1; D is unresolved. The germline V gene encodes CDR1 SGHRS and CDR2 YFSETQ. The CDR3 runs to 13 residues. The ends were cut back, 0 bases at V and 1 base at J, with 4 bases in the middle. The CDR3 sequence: CASSLGGNTEAFF. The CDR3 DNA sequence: TGCGCCAGCAGCTTGGGGGGGAACACTGAAGCTTTCTTT.

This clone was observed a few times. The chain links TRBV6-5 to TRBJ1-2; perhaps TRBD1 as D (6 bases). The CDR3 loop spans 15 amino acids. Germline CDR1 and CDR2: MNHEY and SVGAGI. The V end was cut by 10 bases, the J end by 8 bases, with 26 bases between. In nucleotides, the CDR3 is TGTGCCACACAACGAGGCTTTCGGACAGAAAAAGGCTACACCTTC. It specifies CATQRGFRTEKGYTF.

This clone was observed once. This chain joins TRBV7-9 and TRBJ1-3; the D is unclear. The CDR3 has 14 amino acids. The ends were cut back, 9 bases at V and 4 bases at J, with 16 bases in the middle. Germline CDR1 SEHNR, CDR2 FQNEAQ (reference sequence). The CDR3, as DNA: TGTGCCAGTTACCATTCTATCTTCGGAAACACCATATATTTT. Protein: CASYHSIFGNTIYF.

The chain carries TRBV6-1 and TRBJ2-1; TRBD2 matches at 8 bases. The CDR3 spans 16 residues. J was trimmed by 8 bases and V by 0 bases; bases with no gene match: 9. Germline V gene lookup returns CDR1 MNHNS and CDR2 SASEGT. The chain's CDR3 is CASSEASGGHVYEQFF. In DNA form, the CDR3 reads TGTGCCAGCAGTGAAGCATCGGGGGGGCATGTGTATGAGCAGTTCTTC.

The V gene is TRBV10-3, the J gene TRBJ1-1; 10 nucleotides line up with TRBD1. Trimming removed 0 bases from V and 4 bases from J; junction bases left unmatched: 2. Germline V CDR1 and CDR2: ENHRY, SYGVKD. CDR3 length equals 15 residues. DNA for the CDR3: TGTGCCATCAGTGAGTCGGGACAGGGGATCACTGAAGCTTTCTTT. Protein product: CAISESGQGITEAFF.

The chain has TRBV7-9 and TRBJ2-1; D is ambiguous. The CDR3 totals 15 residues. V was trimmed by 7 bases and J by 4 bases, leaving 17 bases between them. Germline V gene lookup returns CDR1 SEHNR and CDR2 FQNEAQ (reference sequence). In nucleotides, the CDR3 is TGTGCCAGCACCCCAACTCCTGACGGGTACAATGAGCAGTTCTTC. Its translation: CASTPTPDGYNEQFF.

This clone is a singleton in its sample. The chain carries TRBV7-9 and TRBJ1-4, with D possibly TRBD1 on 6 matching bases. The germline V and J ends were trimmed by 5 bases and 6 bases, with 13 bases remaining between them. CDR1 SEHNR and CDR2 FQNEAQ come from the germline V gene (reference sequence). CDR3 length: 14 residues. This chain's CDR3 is CASSPSQGDEKLFF. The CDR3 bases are TGTGCCAGCAGCCCATCACAGGGAGATGAAAAACTGTTTTTT.

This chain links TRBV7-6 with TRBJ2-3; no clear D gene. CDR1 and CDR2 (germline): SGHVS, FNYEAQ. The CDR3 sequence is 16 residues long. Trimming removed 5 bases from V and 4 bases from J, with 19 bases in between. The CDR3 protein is CASSPDSDPFSDTQYF. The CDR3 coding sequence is TGTGCCAGCAGCCCCGACTCAGACCCCTTCTCAGATACGCAGTATTTT.

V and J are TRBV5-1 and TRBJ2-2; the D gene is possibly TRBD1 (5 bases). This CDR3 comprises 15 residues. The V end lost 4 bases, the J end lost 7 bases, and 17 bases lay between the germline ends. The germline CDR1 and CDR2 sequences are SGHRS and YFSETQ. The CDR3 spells CASSLTDNRVGELFF. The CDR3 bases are TGCGCCAGCAGCCTGACAGATAACCGTGTCGGGGAGCTGTTTTTT. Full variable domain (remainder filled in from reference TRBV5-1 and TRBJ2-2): KAGVTQTPRYLIKTRGQQVTLSCSPISGHRSVSWYQQTPGQGLQFLFEYFSETQRNKGNFPGRFSGRQFSNSRSEMNVSTLELGDSALYLCASSLTDNRVGELFFGEGSRLTVL.

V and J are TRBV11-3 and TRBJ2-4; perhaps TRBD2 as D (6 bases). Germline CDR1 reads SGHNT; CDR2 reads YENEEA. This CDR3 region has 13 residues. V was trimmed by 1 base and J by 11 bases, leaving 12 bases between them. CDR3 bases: TGTGCCAGCAGCTTAGGGGAGGAGACAGTTCAGTACTTC. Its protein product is CASSLGEETVQYF. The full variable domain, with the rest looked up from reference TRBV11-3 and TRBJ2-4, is EAGVVQSPRYKIIEKKQPVAFWCNPISGHNTLYWYLQNLGQGPELLIRYENEEAVDDSQLPKDRFSAERLKGVDSTLKIQPAELGDSAVYLCASSLGEETVQYFGAGTRLSVL.

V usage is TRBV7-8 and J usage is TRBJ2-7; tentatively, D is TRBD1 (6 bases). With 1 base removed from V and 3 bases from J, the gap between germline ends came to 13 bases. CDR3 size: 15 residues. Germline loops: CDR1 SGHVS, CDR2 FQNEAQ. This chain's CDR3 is CASSLGTVGFYEQYF. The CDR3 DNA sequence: TGTGCCAGCAGCTTAGGGACAGTCGGGTTCTACGAGCAGTACTTC.

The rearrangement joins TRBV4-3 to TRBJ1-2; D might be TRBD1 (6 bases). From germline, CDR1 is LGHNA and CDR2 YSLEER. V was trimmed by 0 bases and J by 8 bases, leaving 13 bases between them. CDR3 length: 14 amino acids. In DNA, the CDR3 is TGCGCCAGCAGCCAAGACCCCAGGGGTAAAGGCTACACCTTC. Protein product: CASSQDPRGKGYTF.